The 13 T cell receptor beta chains below all came from one sample that was sequenced in a study of human T cells and chemical hapten exposure (dated by TCRdb to the early 2020s). In the paper's terms, the time point label means: pre-sensitization, week 0. In the paper's terms, the treatment or condition label means: therapeutic diphenylcyclopropenone sensitization with weekly scalp DPC. Receptor amplification or capture employed RACE. Data came from a NextSeq 500. Using fastp trimming at Q25 and MiXCR clonotype assembly, TCRdb reanalyzed the public sequencing data and kept in-frame beta chains. All rows with the same CDR3 protein become a single entry with the most common DNA and genes. The sample table shows some 70,000 distinct CDR3 sequences, and 11% are seen once. The biggest ten clones account for roughly 5.3% of the sample. The sequences come from whole blood, collected in connection with sensitization to the hapten diphenylcyclopropenone (DPC). The receptor set was obtained from a woman aged 50 to 60 with alopecia areata. Some clones in this sample may be carry-over from other donors' samples.

The J gene is TRBJ1-2, the V gene TRBV5-5; no clear D gene. Germline values: CDR1 SGHKS, CDR2 YYEKEE (reference sequence). The CDR3 covers 18 residues. The V gene lost 2 bases and the J gene lost 4 bases, with 24 bases spanning the gap. DNA for the CDR3: TGTGCCAGCAGCTTTTCGTTCGGAAAGACTGGCCTGAGCTATGGCTACACCTTC. Protein product: CASSFSFGKTGLSYGYTF.

This chain connects TRBV30 to TRBJ1-5, with D unresolved. V was trimmed by 1 base and J by 8 bases, leaving 18 bases between them. CDR3 size: 15 residues. CDR1 is GTSNPN, CDR2 SVGIG, per germline (reference sequence). The CDR3 is CAWSGEMAPPEPQHF. CDR3 in DNA: TGTGCCTGGAGTGGGGAAATGGCCCCTCCGGAGCCCCAGCATTTT.

The table lists this clonotype with many counts. V and J are TRBV11-2 and TRBJ2-1; 8 bases fit TRBD2. This CDR3 region has 15 residues. The germline V gene encodes CDR1 SGHAT and CDR2 FQNNGV. The V gene end was trimmed by 0 bases and the J gene end by 5 bases; junction bases not matched to a gene: 3. The CDR3 loop is CASSLEGTSNNEQFF. In DNA form, the CDR3 reads TGTGCCAGCAGCTTAGAAGGGACTAGTAACAATGAGCAGTTCTTC.

This clonotype was recorded many times. The CDR3 DNA reads as TGTGCCAGCAACGAGGGATTAGGAGATACGCAGTATTTT. Translated: CASNEGLGDTQYF. The rearrangement uses TRBV6-1 and TRBJ2-3, with D perhaps matching TRBD2 (5 bases). The V end was cut by 7 bases, the J end by 5 bases, with 13 bases between. The CDR3 has 13 residues. Germline V gene sequence: CDR1 MNHNS, CDR2 SASEGT.

The sample holds many counts of this clonotype. The chain joins TRBV6-2 or TRBV6-3 to TRBJ1-5, with D possibly matching TRBD1 (5 bases). Looked up from germline, CDR1 is MNHEY and CDR2 is SVGEGT. The CDR3 totals 16 residues. Trimming removed 5 bases from V and 0 bases from J, with 14 bases in between. The CDR3 sequence: CASSPDSLYSNQPQHF. DNA of the CDR3: TGTGCCAGCAGTCCCGACAGTCTCTATAGCAATCAGCCCCAGCATTTT.

This clonotype was observed a handful of times. This sequence joins TRBV6-1 and TRBJ2-1; D possibly uses TRBD1 or TRBD2 (5 bases each). CDR1 MNHNS and CDR2 SASEGT come from the germline V gene. With 6 bases removed from V and 2 bases from J, the gap between germline ends came to 14 bases. The CDR3 has 15 amino acids. The CDR3 DNA reads TGTGCCAGCAGCCTTGCCGGGACCACCTACAATGAGCAGTTCTTC. It encodes CASSLAGTTYNEQFF.

The chain is built from TRBV29-1 and TRBJ2-5, with 11 bases lining up with TRBD2. The V gene end was trimmed by 7 bases and the J gene end by 4 bases; junction bases not matched to a gene: 8. The CDR3 consists of 14 residues. The germline CDR1 and CDR2 sequences are SQVTM and ANQGSEA. CDR3 amino acids: CSGGSSGRGETQYF. As DNA, the CDR3 is TGCAGCGGGGGTAGTAGCGGGAGGGGAGAGACCCAGTACTTC.

For this clonotype: This may be a read error: a much more frequent sequence differs by one nucleotide. This chain links TRBV2 with TRBJ2-3, with D uncertain. V gave up 4 bases and J gave up 5 bases, with 4 bases separating them. Germline CDR1 reads SNHLY; CDR2 reads FYNNEI. The CDR3 covers 11 residues. The CDR3 spells CASSVRDTQYF. CDR3 DNA sequence: TGTGCCAGCAGTGTGCGAGATACGCAGTATTTT.

This clonotype has more than one count but fewer than ten. V is TRBV6-6 and J is TRBJ2-2; 9 nucleotides align to TRBD1. Germline CDR1 reads MNHNY; CDR2 reads SVGAGI (reference sequence). The CDR3 extends over 17 amino acids. V shed 2 bases, J shed 7 bases, and the junction held 11 bases outside the gene matches. The CDR3 spells CASSYAPQDRGFGELFF. The CDR3 coding sequence is TGTGCCAGCAGTTACGCCCCCCAAGACAGGGGGTTCGGGGAGCTGTTTTTT.

This clonotype has ten or more counts. This chain connects TRBV18 to TRBJ1-1; unclear D gene. CDR3 length equals 14 residues. CDR1 and CDR2 from the germline V gene are KGHSH and LQKENI. V was pared by 2 bases and J by 3 bases, with 10 bases between. CDR3 amino acids: CASSPNVGDTEAFF. The CDR3 DNA follows: TGTGCCAGCTCACCAAATGTGGGTGACACTGAAGCTTTCTTT.

V usage is TRBV20-1 and J usage is TRBJ1-2; D not resolved. With 5 bases removed from V and 6 bases from J, the gap between germline ends came to 13 bases. Germline lookup yields CDR1 DFQATT and CDR2 SNEGSKA (reference sequence). This CDR3 is 12 amino acids long. The CDR3 spells CSAGEGRDGYTF. In DNA, the CDR3 is TGCAGTGCTGGGGAAGGGAGAGATGGCTACACCTTC.

The chain carries TRBV5-1 and TRBJ2-5; D gene uncertain. The germline V and J ends were trimmed by 4 bases and 0 bases, with 4 bases remaining between them. This CDR3 comprises 12 residues. CDR1 and CDR2 (germline): SGHRS, YFSETQ. Written as DNA, the CDR3 is TGCGCCAGCAGCACGAACCAAGAGACCCAGTACTTC. Encoded protein: CASSTNQETQYF.

This chain links TRBV29-1 with TRBJ1-3, with no clear D. CDR1 SQVTM and CDR2 ANQGSEA come from the germline V gene. This CDR3 spans 13 amino acids. V lost 4 bases to trimming and J lost 0 bases, with 7 bases between them. The CDR3 region has the DNA TGCAGCGTTGGACTCACCTCTGGAAACACCATATATTTT. Translating gives CSVGLTSGNTIYF.